The entry below gives a single T cell receptor beta chain sequence along with its context. These data originate in a study of T cell changes during pregnancy in multiple sclerosis. The CDR3 covers 13 residues. Looked up from germline, CDR1 is MNHEY and CDR2 is SVGAGI. V shed 4 bases and J shed 3 bases, with 7 bases lying between them. Produced via immunoSEQ multiplex PCR; TCRdb's table is partial and in-frame only. The sample includes 50,000 to 70,000 clones, more than 90% of them seen just once. This TCR was sampled from a female donor with multiple sclerosis, enrolled in a pregnancy study. The sequenced sample was peripheral blood, obtained in the second trimester of pregnancy. The rearrangement uses TRBV6-5 and TRBJ2-1; D is possibly TRBD1 (5 bases). The CDR3 coding sequence is TGTGCCAGCAGTTTCGACAGCTACAATGAGCAGTTCTTC. Its protein product is CASSFDSYNEQFF.